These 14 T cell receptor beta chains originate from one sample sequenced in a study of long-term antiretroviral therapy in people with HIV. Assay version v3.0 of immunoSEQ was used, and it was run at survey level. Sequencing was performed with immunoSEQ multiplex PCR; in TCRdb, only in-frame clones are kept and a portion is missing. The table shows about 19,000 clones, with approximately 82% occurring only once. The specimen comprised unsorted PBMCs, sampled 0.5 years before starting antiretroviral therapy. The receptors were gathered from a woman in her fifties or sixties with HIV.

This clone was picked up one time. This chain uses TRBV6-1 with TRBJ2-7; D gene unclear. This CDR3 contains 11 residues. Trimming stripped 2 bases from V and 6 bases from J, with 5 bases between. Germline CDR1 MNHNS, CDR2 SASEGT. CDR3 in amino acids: CASSELGEQYV. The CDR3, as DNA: TGTGCCAGCAGTGAATTGGGCGAGCAGTACGTC.

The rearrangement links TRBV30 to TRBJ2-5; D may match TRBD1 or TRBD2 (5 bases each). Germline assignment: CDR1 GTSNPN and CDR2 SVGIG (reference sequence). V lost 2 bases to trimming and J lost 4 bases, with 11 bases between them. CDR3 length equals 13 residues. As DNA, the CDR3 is TGTGCCTGGAGTAACGGGGCTCTAGAGACCCAGTACTTC. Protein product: CAWSNGALETQYF.

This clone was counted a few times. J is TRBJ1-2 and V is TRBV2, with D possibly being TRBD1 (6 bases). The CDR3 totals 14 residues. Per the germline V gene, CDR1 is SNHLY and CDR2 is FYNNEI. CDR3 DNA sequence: TGTGCAACCGGGGACACACGGGGGGCGATGGGCTACACCTTC. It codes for CATGDTRGAMGYTF.

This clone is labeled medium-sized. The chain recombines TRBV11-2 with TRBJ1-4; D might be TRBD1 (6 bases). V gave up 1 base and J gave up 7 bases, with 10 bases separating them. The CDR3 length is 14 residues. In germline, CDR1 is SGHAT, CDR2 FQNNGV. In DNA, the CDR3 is TGTGCCAGCAGCTTAGGGGGGGCTCGTGAAAAACTGTTTTTT. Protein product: CASSLGGAREKLFF. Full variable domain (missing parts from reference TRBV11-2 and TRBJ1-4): EAGVAQSPRYKIIEKRQSVAFWCNPISGHATLYWYQQILGQGPKLLIQFQNNGVVDDSQLPKDRFSAERLKGVDSTLKIQPAKLEDSAVYLCASSLGGAREKLFFGSGTQLSVL.

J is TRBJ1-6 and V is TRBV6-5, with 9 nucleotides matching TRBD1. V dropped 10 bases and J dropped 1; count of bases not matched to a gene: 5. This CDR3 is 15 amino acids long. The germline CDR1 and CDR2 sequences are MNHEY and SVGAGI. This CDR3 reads CATNRGLSYNSPLHF. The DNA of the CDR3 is TGTGCCACTAACAGGGGGCTGTCCTATAATTCACCCCTCCACTTT.

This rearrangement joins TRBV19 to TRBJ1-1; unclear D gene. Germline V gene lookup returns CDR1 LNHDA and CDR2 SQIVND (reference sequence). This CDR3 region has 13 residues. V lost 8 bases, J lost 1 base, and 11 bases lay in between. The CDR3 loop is CASVRGKNTEAFF. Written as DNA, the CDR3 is TGTGCCAGTGTTCGCGGGAAGAACACTGAAGCTTTCTTT.

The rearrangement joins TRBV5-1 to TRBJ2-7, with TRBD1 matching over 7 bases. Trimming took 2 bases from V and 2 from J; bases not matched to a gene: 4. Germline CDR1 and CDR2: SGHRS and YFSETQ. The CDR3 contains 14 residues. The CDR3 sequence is CASSFRDSAYEQYF. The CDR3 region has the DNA TGCGCCAGCAGCTTTCGGGACAGCGCCTACGAGCAGTACTTC.

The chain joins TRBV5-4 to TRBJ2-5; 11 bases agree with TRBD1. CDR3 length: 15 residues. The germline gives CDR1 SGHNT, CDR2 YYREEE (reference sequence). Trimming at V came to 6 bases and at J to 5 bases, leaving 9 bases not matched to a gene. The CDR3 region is CASTTGTGGLETQYF. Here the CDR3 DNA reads TGTGCCAGCACCACCGGGACAGGGGGTTTGGAGACCCAGTACTTC.

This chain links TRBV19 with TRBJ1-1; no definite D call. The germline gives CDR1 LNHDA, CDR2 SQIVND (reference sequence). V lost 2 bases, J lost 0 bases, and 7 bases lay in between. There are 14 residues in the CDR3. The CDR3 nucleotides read TGTGCCAGTAGTATAAACAGTATGAACACTGAAGCTTTCTTT. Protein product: CASSINSMNTEAFF. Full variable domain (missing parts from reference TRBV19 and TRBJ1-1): DGGITQSPKYLFRKEGQNVTLSCEQNLNHDAMYWYRQDPGQGLRLIYYSQIVNDFQKGDIAEGYSVSREKKESFPLTVTSAQKNPTAFYLCASSINSMNTEAFFGQGTRLTVV.

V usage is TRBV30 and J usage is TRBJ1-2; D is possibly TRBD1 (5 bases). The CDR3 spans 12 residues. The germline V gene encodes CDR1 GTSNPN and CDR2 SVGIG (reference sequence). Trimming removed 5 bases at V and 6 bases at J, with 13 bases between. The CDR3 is CAWGKGTHGYTF. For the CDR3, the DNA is TGTGCCTGGGGCAAAGGGACGCATGGCTACACCTTC.

The CDR3: CASSLAFRVVNTEAFF. As DNA, the CDR3 is TGTGCCAGCAGCTTGGCCTTCAGGGTCGTGAACACTGAAGCTTTCTTT. The chain is built from TRBV5-8 and TRBJ1-1; possibly TRBD1 for D (5 bases). Trimming removed 0 bases from V and 0 bases from J, with 12 bases in between. The CDR3 runs to 16 residues. Germline V CDR1 and CDR2: SGHTS, YDEGEE.

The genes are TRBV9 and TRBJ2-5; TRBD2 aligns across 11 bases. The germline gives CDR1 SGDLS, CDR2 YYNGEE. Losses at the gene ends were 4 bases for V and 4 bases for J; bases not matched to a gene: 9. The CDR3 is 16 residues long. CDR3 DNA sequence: TGTGCCAGCAGCTCCCTAGCGGGGGGACAGCGAGAGACCCAGTACTTC. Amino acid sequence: CASSSLAGGQRETQYF.

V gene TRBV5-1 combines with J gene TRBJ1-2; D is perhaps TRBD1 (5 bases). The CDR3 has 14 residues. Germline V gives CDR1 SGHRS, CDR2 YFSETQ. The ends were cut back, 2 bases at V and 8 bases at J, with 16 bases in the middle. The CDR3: CASSLAGAQEGYTF. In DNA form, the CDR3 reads TGCGCCAGCAGCTTAGCCGGGGCGCAGGAGGGCTACACCTTC.

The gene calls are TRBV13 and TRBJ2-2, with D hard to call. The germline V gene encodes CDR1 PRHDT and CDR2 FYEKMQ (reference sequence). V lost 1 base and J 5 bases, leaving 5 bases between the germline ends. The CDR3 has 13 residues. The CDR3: CASSLAGTGELFF. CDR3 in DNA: TGTGCCAGCAGCTTAGCAGGTACCGGGGAGCTGTTTTTT.